The source of this T cell receptor (beta chain) is a study of blood T cell repertoires in COVID-19. CDR1 is SGHNT, CDR2 YYREEE, per germline (reference sequence). After removal of 4 bases from V and 5 bases from J, the junction contained 7 bases not matched to a gene. The length of the CDR3 is 15 residues. Source study methods: Amplification from reference gene primers served as the basis for estimated nucleated cell counts. Using immunoSEQ multiplex PCR, the repertoire was profiled, and TCRdb retains in-frame clones only, with some absent. V and J calls and clone size are those listed in that table; D and trimming were worked out from the DNA. Of 200,000 to 300,000 clones detected, roughly 86% appear once; the ten largest clones hold around 5%.

Specimen: peripheral blood. The V gene is TRBV5-4, the J gene TRBJ2-5, with 11 bases aligning to TRBD2. The sequence derives from a woman aged 55-69 years with COVID-19, enrolled during active disease. The CDR3 region has the DNA TGTGCCAGCAGCCCGGGACTAGCGGAGGGGGAGACCCAGTACTTC. Protein: CASSPGLAEGETQYF.